This T cell receptor (beta chain) came from a study of T cells in Graves' hyperthyroidism and ophthalmopathy. As for the study in general: Peripheral blood draws took place at initial diagnosis, ahead of any treatment.

Diagnosis relied on clinical symptoms, serum thyroxine and TRAb, thyroid ultrasound and orbital computed tomography. Isolation of PBMCs was performed on 9.5 to 10 ml fresh peripheral blood. RNA transcripts served as the template for amplifying TCR beta CDR3 regions. During a first-round RT-PCR of the TCR CDR3, the HTBI primer set was used. TCRdb ran MiXCR on the multiplex PCR reads and lists one entry per CDR3 protein. This sample has about 92,000 distinct CDR3 sequences; over 50% occur once, and the top ten carry around 30%. For this clonotype: The junction departs from the called germline gene at one end, perhaps through a read error.

The CDR3 runs 15 residues. Germline-derived CDR1 and CDR2 are KGHDR and SFDVKD. The sequence came from a woman between 40 and 55 years old with Graves' hyperthyroidism. Sequences were obtained from blood. The chain links TRBV24-1 to TRBJ2-7; unclear D gene. CDR3: CASSSGSWTLSEQYF. The CDR3 coding sequence is TGTGCCAGCAGTTCCGGTTCATGGACCTTGAGCGAGCAGTACTTC.